The T cell receptor (beta chain) described here comes from a study of immune evolution from preneoplasia to lung adenocarcinoma (dated by TCRdb to about 2021). About the investigation overall: No AAH lesions showed HLA loss of heterozygosity, compared with roughly 7% of AIS, 15% of MIA and 30% to 35% of ADC lesions. The study combined immune gene expression, TCR sequencing and multiplex immunofluorescence to profile immune contexture across lung adenocarcinoma precursors and invasive adenocarcinoma. Resected precursor lesions (AAH, AIS, MIA) and invasive adenocarcinomas were each compared against paired morphologically normal lung tissue. The sample size depended on which specimens were available, not on a prior power calculation. Whole exome sequencing and methylation data from the same cohort of nodules were integrated with the immune data. In total, the cohort included some 54 patients with pulmonary nodules, all of whom underwent surgical resection. TCR sequencing data were obtained from under 60 patients. According to the study, more than 100 samples were used for TCR sequencing. POLYSOLVER was used to infer class I HLA alleles from exome data, and LOHHLA was used to detect allele-specific HLA loss.

The patients had resection in Japan or China between about 2013 and 2017. Two lung cancer pathologists independently reviewed H&E slides to confirm the histologic diagnosis of every case. Premalignant or tumor cells were enriched for nucleic acid extraction by macro-dissection performed after pathologic assessment. The AllPrep DNA/RNA FFPE Kit was used to isolate DNA from FFPE tissue. What the study reported, not specific to this receptor: Clonality was highest in normal lung, while later-stage lesions appeared to show lower clonality but higher T cell density and diversity. The highest top T cell clone frequencies were observed in normal lung, and a progressive decrease in top T cell clone frequencies appeared to occur from AAH through AIS, MIA and invasive adenocarcinoma. Compared with EGFR-mutant or double wild-type lesions, KRAS-mutant nodules had the highest T cell clonality. Findings were based on association rather than direct causation; larger cohorts with long-term follow-up and longitudinal biopsies were deemed needed. Because every patient came from Japan and China, how well the results apply to Western populations was uncertain.

Concerning this clone: The specificity of this receptor is unknown. Within one base of it there is no much larger clone, and no base qualities were kept.

The immunoSEQ hsTCRbeta Kit was used to sequence TCR beta CDR3 regions from DNA. The published analysis was carried out like this. The ImmunoSEQ Analyzer was used to analyse the TCR sequencing data. T cell clonality was calculated on productive rearrangements as 1 minus Pielou's evenness. To measure T cell diversity, the inverse Simpson index was applied to productive templates. T cell density was TCR beta template counts normalized to usable DNA, estimated by amplifying and sequencing housekeeping genes. Two-sided Kruskal-Wallis tests were used to compare TCR metrics between histologic stages. The source is immuneACCESS, and TCRdb retained only in-frame sequences with V and J called. Part of the clones is not carried over; for the studies checked, unresolved V genes explain less than half of this, and the remainder is unexplained. Clone size and the V and J calls come from that table; the DNA yielded D and trimming. A total of under 8,000 clones appear in this sample, 76% of them only once. Together, the top ten hold about 8% of the sample.

The V and J ends are trimmed by 0 bases and 5 bases, leaving 15 bases between them. CDR1 and CDR2 are drawn from the germline V gene: SGHTS, YDEGEE. The CDR3 starts with the cysteine, ends with the phenylalanine, and has 15 residues. Only the CDR3 DNA stays, 45 bases, in frame from base 1. The sample comprised FFPE minimally invasive lung adenocarcinoma tissue. According to the study, the label for this sample's cell subset or site signals: micro-invasive lung adenocarcinoma (MIA). The rearranged segments are TRBV5-8 and TRBJ2-7; D gene: possibly TRBD1, on 5 matching bases. This TCR was recovered from a person aged 60 to 80 with lung adenocarcinoma. In nucleotides, the sequence is TGTGCCAGCAGCTTGGAGGCAGGGTCAAGAGACGAGCAGTACTTC. Its translation is CASSLEAGSRDEQYF.